The next 3 T cell receptor beta chains were all read from a single sample in a study of OX40 agonist ivuxolimab in advanced cancers. Some clones are missing from TCRdb's copy, which holds only in-frame ones; the method was immunoSEQ multiplex PCR. The data hold approximately 60,000 clones, with over 75% observed a single time. The input for sequencing was CD4+ or CD8+ T cells sorted from blood, taken in a trial of the OX40 agonist ivuxolimab. The receptors were gathered from an adult with an advanced solid tumor such as melanoma, head and neck, liver or kidney cancer.

This chain joins TRBV21-1 and TRBJ2-7; the D call in the table, TRBD1, was not verified against the DNA. TRBV21-1 is classified as a pseudogene. The CDR3 sequence is 16 residues long. The CDR3 region has the DNA TGTGCCAGTGGCAAAAACGGACAGGACAACTCCTACGAGCAGTACTTC. This encodes CASGKNGQDNSYEQYF.

This rearrangement joins TRBV6-5 to TRBJ2-1; no clear D. With 5 bases removed from V and 2 bases from J, the gap between germline ends came to 7 bases. Germline CDR1 and CDR2: MNHEY and SVGAGI. There are 13 residues in the CDR3. CDR3: CASSPRPYNEQFF. DNA for the CDR3: TGTGCCAGCAGTCCACGCCCCTACAATGAGCAGTTCTTC.

The chain employs TRBV27 and TRBJ2-2; 7 bases fit TRBD2. V was pared by 3 bases and J by 14 bases, with 6 bases of the junction left unmatched. The germline V gene encodes CDR1 MNHEY and CDR2 SMNVEV (reference sequence). The CDR3 has 12 residues. This chain's CDR3 is CASSFIGGRLFF. DNA for the CDR3: TGTGCCAGCAGTTTCATTGGCGGGAGACTGTTTTTT.